One sample yielded the 28 T cell receptor beta chains listed below, sequenced in a study of T cell repertoires in cytomegalovirus infection. Their target antigens are unknown. MiXCR, applied by TCRdb to the reads, yields one record per CDR3 protein. The sample lists about 480,000 distinct CDR3 sequences; around a third were seen once. Sequences were derived from cultured PBMCs, sampled from culture after CMV antigen stimulation. These receptors were obtained from a human donor in good health (CMV status not recorded). Some clones in this sample may be carry-over from other donors' samples.

Comments on this clonotype: An end of the junction does not agree with germline; a read error may underlie this. This chain joins TRBV11-2 and TRBJ2-5, with a weak D call TRBD1 (5 bases). The CDR3 is 13 residues long. In germline, CDR1 is SGHAT, CDR2 FQNNGV. CDR3 loop: CASSLGQLETRYF. The CDR3, as DNA: TGTGCCAGCAGCTTAGGACAGTTGGAGACCCGGTACTTC.

This clonotype was counted between two and nine times. V gene TRBV11-2 combines with J gene TRBJ2-7; 11 nucleotides line up with TRBD2. This CDR3 comprises 15 residues. The V and J ends lost 5 bases and 3 bases, in that order; junction bases with no gene match: 6. Germline CDR1 SGHAT, CDR2 FQNNGV. DNA of the CDR3: TGTGCCAGCAGCAGGGGACTAGCGGTAATCTACGAGCAGTACGTC. Its protein is CASSRGLAVIYEQYV.

This clonotype has a handful of counts. J is TRBJ2-2 and V is TRBV29-1; D is unresolved. Germline V gene data show CDR1 as SQVTM and CDR2 as ANQGSEA. V was cut by 3 bases and J by 1 base, with 6 bases left in between. This CDR3 region has 13 residues. The CDR3 sequence: CSVDNKNTGELFF. In nucleotides, the CDR3 is TGCAGCGTTGATAACAAGAACACCGGGGAGCTGTTTTTT.

This clonotype was seen once. V gene TRBV7-6 combines with J gene TRBJ2-3; TRBD2 aligns across 9 bases. With 1 base clipped from V and 4 bases from J, the junction kept 12 bases outside the gene matches. CDR1 and CDR2 from the germline V gene are SGHVS and FNYEAQ. The CDR3 sequence is 18 residues long. The CDR3 protein is CASSLGPFSGSRADTQYF. The CDR3 DNA reads as TGTGCCAGCAGCTTAGGACCTTTTAGCGGGAGTAGAGCAGATACGCAGTATTTT.

This clonotype occurred a few times. This sequence joins TRBV20-1 and TRBJ2-3; 7 nucleotides match TRBD1. V was clipped by 2 bases and J by 2 bases; unmatched bases: 1. This CDR3 comprises 13 residues. Germline lookup yields CDR1 DFQATT and CDR2 SNEGSKA (reference sequence). The DNA for the CDR3 is TGCAGTGCTAGAAAGGGGGCCACAGATACGCAGTATTTT. Residues: CSARKGATDTQYF.

The rearrangement links TRBV7-8 to TRBJ2-7, with unresolved D. Germline CDR1 SGHVS, CDR2 FQNEAQ. The CDR3 length is 15 residues. V dropped 5 bases and J dropped 4 bases, with 18 bases sitting between them. Here the CDR3 DNA reads TGTGCCAGCAGCCCCGTCGAGGTGGGGTCATACGAGCAGTACTTC. The encoded protein is CASSPVEVGSYEQYF.

This clonotype was detected a few times. The genes are TRBV30 and TRBJ2-7; D might be TRBD2 (5 bases). CDR1 is GTSNPN, CDR2 SVGIG, per germline (reference sequence). V was cut by 0 bases and J by 3 bases, with 18 bases left in between. This CDR3 contains 16 residues. Written as DNA, the CDR3 is TGTGCCTGGAGTGTCGGTTGGCCACCGGAGGTCTACGAGCAGTACTTC. Protein sequence: CAWSVGWPPEVYEQYF.

This clonotype was seen a handful of times. The genes are TRBV4-1 and TRBJ2-7; D gene ambiguous. The CDR3 totals 16 residues. Between the trimmed V and J ends, which lost 5 bases and 0 bases, there was a span of 17 bases. Germline V CDR1 and CDR2: MGHRA, YSYEKL. DNA for the CDR3: TGCGCCAGCAGCTTCTTAAGTGACTCCAACTCCTACGAGCAGTACTTC. This codes for CASSFLSDSNSYEQYF.

This clonotype showed up just a few times. This chain uses TRBV7-9 with TRBJ2-4, with D perhaps matching TRBD2 (5 bases). CDR1 is SEHNR, CDR2 FQNEAQ, per germline (reference sequence). The CDR3 loop spans 15 amino acids. V dropped 3 bases and J dropped 5 bases, with 14 bases sitting between them. The chain's CDR3 is CASSFWGDPQNIQYF. As DNA, the CDR3 is TGTGCCAGCAGCTTTTGGGGAGACCCCCAAAACATTCAGTACTTC.

This rearrangement joins TRBV5-8 to TRBJ1-2; no reliable D call. The CDR3 is made up of 15 amino acids. Germline V gene sequence: CDR1 SGHTS, CDR2 YDEGEE. With 0 bases removed from V and 7 bases from J, the gap between germline ends came to 16 bases. CDR3 sequence reads: CASSLVGRTVVGYTF. CDR3 bases: TGTGCCAGCAGCTTGGTAGGACGGACGGTTGTTGGCTACACCTTC.

This clonotype has a handful of counts. The chain carries TRBV10-3 and TRBJ2-3, with 8 bases matching TRBD2. Germline V gives CDR1 ENHRY, CDR2 SYGVKD. The V and J ends lost 5 bases and 4 bases, in that order; junction bases with no gene match: 8. This CDR3 is built from 15 residues. In DNA form, the CDR3 reads TGTGCCATCAGTTCTTTGGCGGGAGGTTCAGATACGCAGTATTTT. This encodes CAISSLAGGSDTQYF.

This sequence joins TRBV5-5 and TRBJ2-7; 14 bases fit TRBD2. V was clipped by 3 bases and J by 6 bases; unmatched bases: 2. CDR3 length equals 14 residues. CDR1 and CDR2 (germline): SGHKS, YYEKEE (reference sequence). DNA for the CDR3: TGTGCCAGCAGCTCGGGACTAGCGGGAGCCGAGCAGTACGTC. Encoded protein: CASSSGLAGAEQYV.

The chain uses TRBV4-1 and TRBJ2-3; 7 bases match TRBD2. CDR3 length: 16 residues. Germline V CDR1 and CDR2: MGHRA, YSYEKL. J gave up 2 bases and V 0 bases, and 5 bases lay outside the gene matches. The CDR3 bases are TGCGCCAGCAGCCAAGAATCTAGCGGTAACACAGATACGCAGTATTTT. Amino acid sequence: CASSQESSGNTDTQYF.

The chain couples TRBV7-6 to TRBJ2-2; TRBD2 agrees at 12 bases. Germline CDR1 and CDR2: SGHVS and FNYEAQ. V dropped 4 bases and J dropped 6; count of bases not matched to a gene: 9. This CDR3 is 17 amino acids long. This CDR3 reads CASSSWTSGTLPGELFF. The CDR3 DNA sequence: TGTGCCAGCAGCTCCTGGACTAGCGGGACCCTCCCCGGGGAGCTGTTTTTT.

The chain employs TRBV6-2 or TRBV6-3 and TRBJ2-1, with 10 bases aligning to TRBD2. The CDR3 is 14 residues long. CDR1 MNHEY and CDR2 SVGEGT come from the germline V gene. The junction had 5 bases not matched to a gene; V was cut back by 5 bases and J by 7 bases. CDR3 sequence (DNA): TGTGCCAGCAGTACCCGGACTAGCGGTAATGAGCAGTTCTTC. Translated: CASSTRTSGNEQFF.

J is TRBJ2-5 and V is TRBV20-1; D is unclear. CDR3 length: 13 residues. The germline V and J ends were trimmed by 2 bases and 1 base, with 8 bases remaining between them. Germline values: CDR1 DFQATT, CDR2 SNEGSKA (reference sequence). Here the CDR3 reads CSARRLPQETQYF. CDR3 DNA: TGCAGTGCTAGACGGCTCCCCCAAGAGACCCAGTACTTC.

This clonotype was seen a handful of times. This rearrangement joins TRBV7-2 to TRBJ2-3; D may be TRBD2 (5 bases). CDR1 is SGHTA and CDR2 is FQGNSA in the germline V gene. The CDR3 length is 14 residues. Trimming took 9 bases from V and 7 from J, leaving 20 bases between them. The CDR3 region has the DNA TGTGCCAGTAGACCCACCGGGGTCCGTCATACGCAGTATTTT. Translating gives CASRPTGVRHTQYF. Filled out from reference TRBV7-2 and TRBJ2-3, the complete variable domain reads GAGVSQSPSNKVTEKGKDVELRCDPISGHTALYWYRQSLGQGLEFLIYFQGNSAPDKSGLPSDRFSAERTGGSVSTLTIQRTQQEDSAVYLCASRPTGVRHTQYFGPGTRLTVL.

The chain couples TRBV27 to TRBJ1-2; D unresolved. CDR1 and CDR2 (germline): MNHEY, SMNVEV (reference sequence). This CDR3 has 13 residues. The ends were cut back, 4 bases at V and 3 bases at J, with 9 bases in the middle. In DNA form, the CDR3 reads TGTGCCAGCAGTTCCAACCCCTACTATGGCTACACCTTC. It yields the protein CASSSNPYYGYTF.

The sample holds a few counts of this clonotype. This chain connects TRBV7-9 to TRBJ1-6; D unclear. Germline lookup yields CDR1 SEHNR and CDR2 FQNEAQ (reference sequence). Between the trimmed V and J ends, which lost 0 bases and 12 bases, there was a span of 6 bases. The CDR3 has 12 amino acids. CDR3 in amino acids: CASSLARGPLHF. CDR3 nucleotides: TGTGCCAGCAGCTTAGCTCGCGGACCCCTCCACTTT.

This clonotype was seen more than once but under ten times. CDR3 residues: CASAPNPLNEQFF. Here the CDR3 DNA reads TGCGCCAGCGCTCCCAACCCGTTGAATGAGCAGTTCTTC. The V gene is TRBV4-1, the J gene TRBJ2-1, with D hard to call. This CDR3 has 13 residues. V lost 8 bases and J 7 bases, leaving 15 bases between the germline ends. Germline CDR1 reads MGHRA; CDR2 reads YSYEKL.

V is TRBV27 and J is TRBJ1-2; no clear D gene. This CDR3 is built from 17 residues. In germline, CDR1 is MNHEY, CDR2 SMNVEV (reference sequence). V was clipped by 3 bases and J by 7 bases, with 24 bases between them. CDR3 loop: CASSLIGSPLSGRGYTF. CDR3 sequence (DNA): TGTGCCAGCAGTTTGATAGGGAGCCCCCTGAGCGGTCGTGGCTACACCTTC.

This clonotype was counted ten times or more. The chain links TRBV7-2 to TRBJ2-1; no definite D call. V was cut by 6 bases and J by 9 bases, with 15 bases left in between. CDR1 is SGHTA, CDR2 FQGNSA, per germline. The CDR3 covers 13 residues. The CDR3 sequence: CASSNPGTGEQFF. The DNA of the CDR3 is TGTGCCAGCAGTAATCCCGGAACGGGTGAGCAGTTCTTC.

The chain has TRBV12-3 or TRBV12-4 and TRBJ2-1; 8 positions match TRBD2. Trimming at V came to 4 bases and at J to 4 bases, leaving 18 bases not matched to a gene. CDR3 length: 19 amino acids. The CDR3 coding sequence is TGTGCCAGCAGTTCTTATGGGGGAATAGGAGTAGCGGGGTACAATGAGCAGTTCTTC. Protein sequence: CASSSYGGIGVAGYNEQFF.

The chain employs TRBV7-9 and TRBJ1-1, with 7 bases fitting TRBD1. The CDR3 runs to 15 residues. J was trimmed by 11 bases and V by 4 bases; bases with no gene match: 16. Germline V CDR1 and CDR2: SEHNR, FQNEAQ (reference sequence). The CDR3 DNA reads as TGTGCCAGCAGCTCCGACAGGGAAAGTGTGAAGATGGCTTTCTTT. It encodes CASSSDRESVKMAFF.

This chain uses TRBV6-2 or TRBV6-3 with TRBJ2-3; D is unclear. The CDR3 spans 13 residues. The V gene lost 7 bases and the J gene lost 5 bases, with 13 bases spanning the gap. CDR1 is MNHEY, CDR2 SVGEGT, per germline. The CDR3 DNA reads TGTGCCAGCACCCGGACCCCCGTAGATACGCAGTATTTT. Its protein product is CASTRTPVDTQYF.

The V gene is TRBV12-3 or TRBV12-4, the J gene TRBJ2-1; D gene uncertain. The length of the CDR3 is 12 residues. V was trimmed by 2 bases and J by 8 bases, leaving 7 bases between them. In DNA form, the CDR3 reads TGTGCCAGCAGTTTATTGTGGGATGAGCAGTTCTTC. Protein: CASSLLWDEQFF.

This clonotype was observed a handful of times. This chain joins TRBV5-1 and TRBJ2-1; D possibly corresponds to TRBD2 (5 bases). Trimming shortened V by 0 bases and J by 5 bases, and 12 bases separated the two germline ends. This CDR3 has 15 amino acids. From germline, CDR1 is SGHRS and CDR2 YFSETQ. In nucleotides, the CDR3 is TGCGCCAGCAGCTTGGAAGGACTGGGGAACAATGAGCAGTTCTTC. This sequence encodes CASSLEGLGNNEQFF.

This clonotype was seen ten or more times. This chain links TRBV7-2 with TRBJ2-5, with 7 bases identical to TRBD2. The ends lost 2 bases at V and 3 bases at J; junction bases unmatched: 3. The CDR3 length is 14 residues. From germline, CDR1 is SGHTA and CDR2 FQGNSA. The chain's CDR3 is CASSLPGGKETQYF. The CDR3 nucleotides are TGTGCCAGCAGCTTACCGGGAGGAAAAGAGACCCAGTACTTC.